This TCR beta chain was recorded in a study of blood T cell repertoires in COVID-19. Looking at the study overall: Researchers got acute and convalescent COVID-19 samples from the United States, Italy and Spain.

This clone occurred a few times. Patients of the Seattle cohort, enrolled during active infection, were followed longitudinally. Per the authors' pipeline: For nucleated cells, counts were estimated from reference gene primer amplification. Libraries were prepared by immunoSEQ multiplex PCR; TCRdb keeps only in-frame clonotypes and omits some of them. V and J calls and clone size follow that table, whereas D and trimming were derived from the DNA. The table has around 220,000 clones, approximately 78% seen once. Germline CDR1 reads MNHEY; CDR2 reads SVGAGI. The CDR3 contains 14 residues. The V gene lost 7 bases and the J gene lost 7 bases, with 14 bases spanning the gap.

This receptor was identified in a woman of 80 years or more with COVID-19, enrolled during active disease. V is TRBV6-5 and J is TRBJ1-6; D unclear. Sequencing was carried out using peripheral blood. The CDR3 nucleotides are TGTGCCAGCACCATATCCGGTGAAAATTCACCCCTCCACTTT. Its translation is CASTISGENSPLHF.